Following are 13 T cell receptor beta chains from one sample sequenced in a study of OX40 agonist ivuxolimab in advanced cancers. The library was made by the immunoSEQ multiplex PCR assay. The clones in this table, taken by TCRdb from immuneACCESS, are in-frame only. Not every clone is retained; where verified, under half of the shortfall comes from an unresolved V gene, and the cause of the rest is unknown. The sample profile shows 60,000 to 70,000 clones; around 86% of them were found once. The ten largest clonotypes hold approximately 0.38% of the sample. Material: CD4+ or CD8+ T cells sorted from blood, obtained in a trial of the OX40 agonist ivuxolimab. The source is an adult with an advanced solid tumor such as melanoma, head and neck, liver or kidney cancer.

The V and J genes are TRBV7-2 and TRBJ1-1, with D possibly TRBD1 on 5 matching bases. V was trimmed by 2 bases and J by 5 bases, leaving 12 bases between them. CDR1 is SGHTA, CDR2 FQGNSA, per germline. CDR3 length equals 14 residues. The CDR3 loop is CASSLQQWGTEAFF. In DNA, the CDR3 is TGTGCCAGCAGCTTACAACAATGGGGGACTGAAGCTTTCTTT. The full variable domain, its missing parts supplied by reference TRBV7-2 and TRBJ1-1, is GAGVSQSPSNKVTEKGKDVELRCDPISGHTALYWYRQSLGQGLEFLIYFQGNSAPDKSGLPSDRFSAERTGGSVSTLTIQRTQQEDSAVYLCASSLQQWGTEAFFGQGTRLTVV.

CDR3 loop: CASRPQPGDSGNTIYF. CDR3 nucleotide sequence: TGCGCCAGCAGGCCGCAGCCTGGGGACTCTGGAAACACCATATATTTT. V gene TRBV5-1 combines with J gene TRBJ1-3, with no clear D. Per the germline V gene, CDR1 is SGHRS and CDR2 is YFSETQ. There are 16 residues in the CDR3. The V end was cut by 5 bases, the J end by 0 bases, with 15 bases between.

The chain combines TRBV5-1 with TRBJ2-4, with 8 nucleotides matching TRBD1. The CDR3 has 18 residues. V was clipped by 2 bases and J by 2 bases; unmatched bases: 12. Germline V gives CDR1 SGHRS, CDR2 YFSETQ. DNA of the CDR3: TGCGCCAGCAGCTTTGACAGGGGCGCATCTCCATCCAAAAACATTCAGTACTTC. This codes for CASSFDRGASPSKNIQYF.

V gene TRBV28 combines with J gene TRBJ2-5; D is perhaps TRBD2 (6 bases). Trimming shortened V by 6 bases and J by 9 bases, and 17 bases separated the two germline ends. Germline-derived CDR1 and CDR2 are MDHEN and SYDVKM. The CDR3 has 13 residues. CDR3 protein: CASREGLGLAQYF. DNA of the CDR3: TGTGCCAGCAGGGAGGGACTTGGGCTGGCCCAGTACTTC.

The V call is TRBV11-2, the J call TRBJ2-5; D not resolved. CDR1 is SGHAT and CDR2 is FQNNGV in the germline V gene. Trimming cost V 4 bases and J 5 bases, with 8 bases left between them. CDR3 length: 12 amino acids. This CDR3 is CASSYMGETQYF. CDR3 sequence (DNA): TGTGCCAGCAGCTACATGGGGGAGACCCAGTACTTC.

V and J are TRBV4-1 and TRBJ1-4; D ambiguous. Trimming took 2 bases from V and 0 from J, leaving 16 bases between them. In germline, CDR1 is MGHRA, CDR2 YSYEKL. The CDR3 runs 18 residues. The CDR3 DNA sequence: TGCGCCAGCAGCCAATTTACCGTGAGGGTGGCAACTAATGAAAAACTGTTTTTT. Residues: CASSQFTVRVATNEKLFF.

J is TRBJ2-3 and V is TRBV29-1; D call uncertain. Trimming pared 6 bases from V and 0 bases from J, leaving 7 bases between. This CDR3 has 12 amino acids. Germline lookup yields CDR1 SQVTM and CDR2 ANQGSEA. Here the CDR3 reads CSVGASTDTQYF. DNA of the CDR3: TGCAGCGTAGGCGCTAGCACAGATACGCAGTATTTT.

The rearrangement uses TRBV7-9 and TRBJ1-2; D is possibly TRBD1 (5 bases). The V gene's germline CDR1 is SEHNR and CDR2 FQNEAQ (reference sequence). This CDR3 has 15 residues. With 5 bases removed from V and 8 bases from J, the gap between germline ends came to 21 bases. CDR3 nucleotide sequence: TGTGCCAGCAGCCCGGGGGACCCGGCGACGTTAGGCTACACCTTC. Residues: CASSPGDPATLGYTF. Full variable domain (missing parts from reference TRBV7-9 and TRBJ1-2): DTGVSQNPRHKITKRGQNVTFRCDPISEHNRLYWYRQTLGQGPEFLTYFQNEAQLEKSRLLSDRFSAERPKGSFSTLEIQRTEQGDSAMYLCASSPGDPATLGYTFGSGTRLTVV.

DNA for the CDR3: TGTGCCAGCAGCCCGGACGGGGGGCGCTCAGATACGCAGTATTTT. It codes for CASSPDGGRSDTQYF. This rearrangement joins TRBV5-4 to TRBJ2-3; weak D call: TRBD2 (7 bases). Germline values: CDR1 SGHNT, CDR2 YYREEE (reference sequence). This CDR3 spans 15 amino acids. The V end was cut by 4 bases, the J end by 4 bases, with 16 bases between.

In the case of this clone: Other DNA sequences from this sample encode an identical CDR3 as well. The V gene is TRBV7-2, the J gene TRBJ2-7; D perhaps matches TRBD1 (6 bases). This CDR3 has 15 residues. Trimming shortened V by 2 bases and J by 4 bases, and 15 bases separated the two germline ends. The germline V gene has CDR1 SGHTA and CDR2 FQGNSA. CDR3 region: CASSLQTGTPYEQYF. The DNA for the CDR3 is TGTGCCAGCAGCTTACAAACCGGGACACCTTACGAGCAGTACTTC.

The V and J genes are TRBV4-1 and TRBJ2-7, with 14 positions matching TRBD2. The germline V gene has CDR1 MGHRA and CDR2 YSYEKL. Germline trimming cut 4 bases from V and 3 bases from J; bases unmatched to any gene: 11. The CDR3 consists of 18 residues. CDR3 in amino acids: CASSPRGPGTSGSYEQYF. The CDR3 region has the DNA TGCGCCAGCAGCCCCAGGGGTCCCGGGACTAGCGGGAGCTACGAGCAGTACTTC.

The rearrangement joins TRBV28 to TRBJ2-7; TRBD2 matches 7 bases. This CDR3 contains 15 residues. Per the germline V gene, CDR1 is MDHEN and CDR2 is SYDVKM. V lost 3 bases, J lost 2 bases, and 7 bases stayed unmatched. CDR3 coding DNA: TGTGCCAGCAGTTTCGGGGGGAATCAAGCCTACGAGCAGTACTTC. Its protein product is CASSFGGNQAYEQYF. Drawing the rest from reference TRBV28 and TRBJ2-7, the complete variable domain is DVKVTQSSRYLVKRTGEKVFLECVQDMDHENMFWYRQDPGLGLRLIYFSYDVKMKEKGDIPEGYSVSREKKERFSLILESASTNQTSMYLCASSFGGNQAYEQYFGPGTRLTVT.

This chain links TRBV30 with TRBJ1-2; D is unclear. Trimming left V 0 bases short and J 5 bases short, with 7 bases between. CDR1 GTSNPN and CDR2 SVGIG come from the germline V gene (reference sequence). This CDR3 region has 12 residues. CDR3 nucleotide sequence: TGTGCCTGGAGTGTAATGGGGTATGGCTACACCTTC. The encoded protein is CAWSVMGYGYTF.